Sequencing of this T cell receptor beta chain was carried out in a study of cytomegalovirus exposure and HLA in healthy donors. Whole-study findings and limits: Through in vitro validation, a few CMV-associated chains were shown to be specific for CMV antigens. Per published reports, the classifier diagnosed cytomegalovirus status with high specificity and sensitivity.

The PCR contained 60 Vbeta and 13 Jbeta primers. Assay used: immunoSEQ multiplex PCR; TCRdb lists only in-frame clones, some missing. The data show more than 110,000 clones, with about 80% seen just once and approximately 1.5% held by the top ten. The CDR3 runs to 14 residues. Germline V gene data show CDR1 as MDHEN and CDR2 as SYDVKM. Of note for this clone: Its target is not known.

The source material was PBMCs. The gene calls are TRBV28 and TRBJ2-5; a weak D match, TRBD1 (6 bases). The tail of the sequence fits TRBJ2-7 better, so the J call may be wrong. The receptor was derived from a man aged 25-45 years in good health and CMV-seropositive. The CDR3 DNA reads as TGTGCCAGCAGCTCCAGGGGCGCCACGTTCGAGCAGTACTTC. It specifies CASSSRGATFEQYF.